Listed below are T cell receptor beta chains from one sample, sequenced in a study of T cell responses to AZD1222 COVID-19 vaccine. Repertoires were generated with immunoSEQ multiplex PCR, while TCRdb's copy carries only in-frame clones and drops some. The data hold 110,000 to 150,000 clones, with 80% to 95% observed a single time. Source: peripheral blood, taken on day 0 of AZD1222 vaccination. Receptors originate from an adult in good health. The CDR3 runs from the conserved cysteine through the conserved F or W. Each record gives: V gene, J gene, D gene, CDR3 protein. A D gene is named only where the DNA matches it firmly.

>TRBV6-5|TRBJ2-3|NA
CASRLLGGDTDTQYF
>TRBV6-1|TRBJ1-2|NA
CASSVTPGSPERGYTF
>TRBV3-1/TRBV3-2|TRBJ1-5|NA
CASSQDPRGWGQPQHF
>TRBV2|TRBJ2-3|NA
CASSDGGYGGTDTQYF
>TRBV27|TRBJ1-4|NA
CASRTPGRANEKLFF
>TRBV19|TRBJ2-1|TRBD2
CASLRLAGETYNEQFF
>TRBV9|TRBJ2-1|NA
CASSVDFRSYNEQFF
>TRBV7-9|TRBJ2-1|TRBD1
CASSSPGQGWLNEQFF
>TRBV28|TRBJ2-7|TRBD2
CASVLAGGYEQYF
>TRBV29-1|TRBJ2-1|NA
CSVEDRGESEQFF
>TRBV5-1|TRBJ1-2|NA
CASSRSGRDGYTF
>TRBV14|TRBJ2-3|NA
CASSQYTAGTQYF
>TRBV7-9|TRBJ1-2|NA
CASSLARRVSLDYGYTF
>TRBV27|TRBJ2-7|TRBD2
CASSPQPLAGVTYEQYF
>TRBV10-3|TRBJ2-3|TRBD1
CAISQPGGQGGNTQYF